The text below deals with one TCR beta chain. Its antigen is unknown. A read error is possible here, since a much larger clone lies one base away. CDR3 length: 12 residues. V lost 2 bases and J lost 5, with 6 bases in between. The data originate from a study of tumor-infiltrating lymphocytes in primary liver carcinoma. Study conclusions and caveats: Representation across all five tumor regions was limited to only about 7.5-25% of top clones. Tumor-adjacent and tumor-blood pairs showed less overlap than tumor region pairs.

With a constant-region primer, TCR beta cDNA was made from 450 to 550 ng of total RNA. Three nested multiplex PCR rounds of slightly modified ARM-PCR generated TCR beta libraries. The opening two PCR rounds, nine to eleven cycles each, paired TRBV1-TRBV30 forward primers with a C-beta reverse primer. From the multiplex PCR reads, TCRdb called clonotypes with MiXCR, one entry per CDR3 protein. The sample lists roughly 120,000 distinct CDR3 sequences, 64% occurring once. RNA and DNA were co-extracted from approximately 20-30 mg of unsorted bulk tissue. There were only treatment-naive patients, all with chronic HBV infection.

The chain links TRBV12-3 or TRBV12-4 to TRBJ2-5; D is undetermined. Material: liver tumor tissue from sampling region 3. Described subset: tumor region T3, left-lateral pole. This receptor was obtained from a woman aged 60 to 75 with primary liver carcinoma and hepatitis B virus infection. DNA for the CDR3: TGTGCCAGCAGTTTAACGGTGGAGACCCAGTACTTC. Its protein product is CASSLTVETQYF.